A single sample gave rise to the 10 T cell receptor beta chains below, sequenced in a study of a mutant IDH1 vaccine in newly diagnosed glioma. This sample's time point: week 47, end of study. Each dose delivered 300 ug of mutant IDH1 20-mer peptide subcutaneously with imiquimod. Their antigens remain unidentified. Sequencing was performed with immunoSEQ multiplex PCR; in TCRdb, only in-frame clones are kept and a portion is missing. The data contain roughly 86,000 clones, more than 80% of them seen just once; the ten biggest clones take up about 5.7%. The sequencing here drew on PBMCs, taken from a glioma patient whose treatment included an IDH1 peptide vaccine. These receptor sequences come from a middle-aged man with glioma.

The V gene is TRBV2, the J gene TRBJ1-5; D is perhaps TRBD1 (5 bases). Germline V gene sequence: CDR1 SNHLY, CDR2 FYNNEI. Trimming cost V 4 bases and J 6 bases, with 16 bases left between them. The CDR3 runs to 15 residues. CDR3 loop: CASSGQRPLGQPQHF. As DNA, the CDR3 is TGTGCCAGCAGTGGACAGAGACCTTTAGGTCAGCCCCAGCATTTT. The full variable domain, completed using reference TRBV2 and TRBJ1-5, is EPEVTQTPSHQVTQMGQEVILRCVPISNHLYFYWYRQILGQKVEFLVSFYNNEISEKSEIFDDQFSVERPDGSNFTLKIRSTKLEDSAMYFCASSGQRPLGQPQHFGDGTRLSIL.

The chain carries TRBV2 and TRBJ2-7, with 7 bases aligning to TRBD2. Unmatched junction bases numbered 0, after V lost 4 bases and J lost 3 bases. This CDR3 spans 12 amino acids. CDR1 SNHLY and CDR2 FYNNEI come from the germline V gene. The CDR3 protein is CASSAGGYEQYF. For the CDR3, the DNA is TGTGCCAGCAGTGCGGGGGGCTACGAGCAGTACTTC.

The chain links TRBV4-1 to TRBJ1-2, with D maybe TRBD1 (5 bases). Germline lookup yields CDR1 MGHRA and CDR2 YSYEKL. The CDR3 sequence is 15 residues long. Trimming left V 4 bases short and J 4 bases short, with 16 bases between. The DNA of the CDR3 is TGCGCCAGCAGCCCAACCCACGGAGGGACCTATGGCTACACCTTC. Its protein product is CASSPTHGGTYGYTF.

V gene TRBV5-4 combines with J gene TRBJ1-2; D uncertain. The CDR3 is 15 amino acids. Germline V gene sequence: CDR1 SGHNT, CDR2 YYREEE (reference sequence). Trimming removed 2 bases from V and 2 bases from J, with 13 bases in between. CDR3 nucleotide sequence: TGTGCCAGCAGCTTTGGAGCGACGGGAAACTATGGCTACACCTTC. Translated: CASSFGATGNYGYTF.

J is TRBJ2-1 and V is TRBV28, with D uncertain. The ends were cut back, 6 bases at V and 7 bases at J, with 10 bases in the middle. CDR1 and CDR2 (germline): MDHEN, SYDVKM. There are 12 residues in the CDR3. CDR3 nucleotides: TGTGCCAGCAGGAATGTCGGGAATGAGCAGTTCTTC. Residues: CASRNVGNEQFF.

The chain has TRBV5-6 and TRBJ2-5; tentatively, D is TRBD2 (6 bases). The tail of the sequence fits TRBJ2-7 better, so the J call may be wrong. This CDR3 comprises 14 residues. From germline, CDR1 is SGHDT and CDR2 YYEEEE. The CDR3 nucleotides read TGTGCCAGCTTGGTGGAGGGTCGGGAATACGAGCAGTACTTC. Its translation: CASLVEGREYEQYF.

This clone was counted between two and nine times. The chain employs TRBV5-5 and TRBJ1-4; perhaps TRBD1 as D (5 bases). V lost 4 bases to trimming and J lost 14 bases, with 18 bases between them. Germline-derived CDR1 and CDR2 are SGHKS and YYEKEE (reference sequence). The CDR3 runs 13 residues. The CDR3 DNA reads TGTGCCAGCAGCCGTGGGCCACGGGACTCCCTGTTTTTT. Encoded protein: CASSRGPRDSLFF.

The J gene is TRBJ1-5, the V gene TRBV7-2; weak D call: TRBD1 (5 bases). CDR3 length: 14 amino acids. The germline CDR1 and CDR2 sequences are SGHTA and FQGNSA. The V gene lost 3 bases and the J gene lost 3 bases, with 9 bases spanning the gap. For the CDR3, the DNA is TGTGCCAGCAGCTTGGGTGGGACCAATCAGCCCCAGCATTTT. It is translated as CASSLGGTNQPQHF.

The chain couples TRBV5-4 to TRBJ1-3; D might be TRBD1 (6 bases). This CDR3 comprises 14 residues. Trimming took 3 bases from V and 1 from J, leaving 8 bases between them. Germline lookup yields CDR1 SGHNT and CDR2 YYREEE (reference sequence). For the CDR3, the DNA is TGTGCCAGCAGCTCCAGGGGTTCTGGAAACACCATATATTTT. It translates to CASSSRGSGNTIYF.

A single count supports this clone. This sequence joins TRBV6-5 and TRBJ1-2, with 9 bases matching TRBD1. Germline-derived CDR1 and CDR2 are MNHEY and SVGAGI. V lost 5 bases and J lost 8; bases outside the gene matches: 12. This CDR3 is built from 15 residues. Here the CDR3 DNA reads TGTGCCAGCAGTCCCCAGGGACAGGGCTTGAAAGGCTACACCTTC. Protein sequence: CASSPQGQGLKGYTF.